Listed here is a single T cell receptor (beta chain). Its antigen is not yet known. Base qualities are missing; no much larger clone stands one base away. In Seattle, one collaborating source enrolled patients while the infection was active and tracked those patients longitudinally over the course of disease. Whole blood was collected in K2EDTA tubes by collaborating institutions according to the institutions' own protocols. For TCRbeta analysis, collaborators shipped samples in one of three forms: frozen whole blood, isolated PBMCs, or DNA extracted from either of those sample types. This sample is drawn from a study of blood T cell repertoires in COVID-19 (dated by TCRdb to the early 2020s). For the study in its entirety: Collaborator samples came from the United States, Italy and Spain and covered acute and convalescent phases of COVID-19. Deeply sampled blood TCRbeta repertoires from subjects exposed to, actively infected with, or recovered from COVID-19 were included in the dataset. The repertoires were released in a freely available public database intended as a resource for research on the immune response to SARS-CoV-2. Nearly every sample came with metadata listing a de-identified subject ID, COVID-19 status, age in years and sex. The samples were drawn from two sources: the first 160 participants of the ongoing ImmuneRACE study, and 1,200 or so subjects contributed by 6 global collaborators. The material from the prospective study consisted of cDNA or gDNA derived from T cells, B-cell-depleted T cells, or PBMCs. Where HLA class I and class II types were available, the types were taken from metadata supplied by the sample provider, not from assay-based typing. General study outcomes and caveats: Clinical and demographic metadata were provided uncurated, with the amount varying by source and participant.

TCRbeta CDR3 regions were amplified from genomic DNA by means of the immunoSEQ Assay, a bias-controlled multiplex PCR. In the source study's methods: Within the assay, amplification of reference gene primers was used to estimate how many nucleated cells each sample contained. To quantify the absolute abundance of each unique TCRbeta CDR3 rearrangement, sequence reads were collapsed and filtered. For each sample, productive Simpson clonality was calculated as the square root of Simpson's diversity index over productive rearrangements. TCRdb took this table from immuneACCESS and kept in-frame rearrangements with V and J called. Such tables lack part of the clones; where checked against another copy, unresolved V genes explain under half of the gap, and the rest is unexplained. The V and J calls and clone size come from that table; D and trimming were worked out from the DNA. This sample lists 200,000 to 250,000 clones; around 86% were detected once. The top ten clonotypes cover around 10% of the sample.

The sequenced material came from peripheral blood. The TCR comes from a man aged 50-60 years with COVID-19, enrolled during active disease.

The CDR3 protein sequence reads: CASSLTGTGNTEAFF. The nucleotide sequence is given as TGTGCCAGCAGCCTGACCGGGACAGGGAACACTGAAGCTTTCTTT. The sequence joins TRBV5-4 to TRBJ1-1; the central 8 bases match TRBD1. V trim: 4 bases; J trim: 1 base; unmatched bases: 6. CDR1 and CDR2 were assigned from the germline V gene (reference sequence) as SGHNT and YYREEE. Counted from cysteine to phenylalanine, this CDR3 has 15 amino acids. Here the CDR3 DNA is all that survives: 45 bases in frame from base 1.